These 10 T cell receptor beta chains share one sample of origin, sequenced in a study of patients and donors after allogeneic stem cell transplantation. TCRdb reprocessed the RT-PCR reads via MiXCR and lists one record per CDR3 protein. The table records about a million distinct CDR3 sequences, around 17% of them present only once. The sample comprised blood, either unsorted or a sorted T cell fraction (not recorded which). The receptors stem from a human donor who was either an allogeneic HSCT recipient or a stem cell or donor lymphocyte infusion donor (not recorded which). It is not recorded whose cells these are; they may come from a transplant donor.

This chain joins TRBV6-2 or TRBV6-3 and TRBJ2-3; the D gene is possibly TRBD1 (5 bases). Per germline, CDR1 MNHEY and CDR2 SVGEGT. This CDR3 region has 14 residues. With 7 bases removed from V and 2 bases from J, the gap between germline ends came to 13 bases. CDR3 sequence reads: CASTDRRITDTQYF. CDR3 nucleotide sequence: TGTGCCAGCACCGACAGACGGATCACAGATACGCAGTATTTT.

In this sample, this clonotype turned up a few times. The chain uses TRBV14 and TRBJ1-1; no definite D call. Trimming left V 0 bases short and J 7 bases short, with 6 bases between. CDR1 and CDR2 (germline): SGHDN, FVKESK. The CDR3 has 12 residues. The CDR3 DNA is TGTGCCAGCAGCCAAGATGCGGGTGAAGCTTTCTTT. This gives the protein CASSQDAGEAFF.

The gene calls are TRBV6-1 and TRBJ1-1; D ambiguous. CDR3 length: 14 residues. Trimming took off 7 bases at V and 1 base at J, with 13 bases between the two ends. Germline V gene data show CDR1 as MNHNS and CDR2 as SASEGT. The CDR3 sequence: CASKFGEKNTEAFF. The CDR3 DNA is TGTGCCAGCAAATTCGGGGAGAAGAACACTGAAGCTTTCTTT.

The chain recombines TRBV7-2 with TRBJ2-5; TRBD2 matches at 8 bases. This CDR3 has 16 amino acids. V lost 1 base to trimming and J lost 2 bases; unmatched junction nucleotides: 6. Germline-derived CDR1 and CDR2 are SGHTA and FQGNSA. The CDR3 nucleotides are TGTGCCAGCAGCTTAGGAGGTCCGGGAGGGCAAGAGACCCAGTACTTC. This sequence encodes CASSLGGPGGQETQYF.

The chain has TRBV11-2 and TRBJ2-5; 8 bases are shared with TRBD1. Trimming took 5 bases from V and 5 from J; bases not matched to a gene: 4. CDR3 length: 13 amino acids. The germline V gene has CDR1 SGHAT and CDR2 FQNNGV. The CDR3 DNA sequence: TGTGCCAGCAGCGAGCAGGGGGCTGAGACCCAGTACTTC. Amino acids: CASSEQGAETQYF.

This clonotype appeared a few times. This chain links TRBV12-3 or TRBV12-4 with TRBJ2-1, with 9 bases that match TRBD2. The V segment lost 3 bases and the J segment 2 bases; nucleotides outside the gene matches: 5. The CDR3 runs 16 residues. CDR3 nucleotide sequence: TGTGCCAGCAGTTTTCTTGGCGGGGGGGCCTACAATGAGCAGTTCTTC. Translated: CASSFLGGGAYNEQFF.

In its sample, this clonotype was seen many times. This chain links TRBV5-1 with TRBJ2-3; no reliable D call. The CDR3 has 11 amino acids. V lost 4 bases to trimming and J lost 5 bases, with 5 bases between them. Germline CDR1 is SGHRS and CDR2 is YFSETQ. The CDR3 region is CASSDLDTQYF. In DNA, the CDR3 is TGCGCCAGCAGCGACCTAGATACGCAGTATTTT. Filled out from reference TRBV5-1 and TRBJ2-3, the complete variable domain reads KAGVTQTPRYLIKTRGQQVTLSCSPISGHRSVSWYQQTPGQGLQFLFEYFSETQRNKGNFPGRFSGRQFSNSRSEMNVSTLELGDSALYLCASSDLDTQYFGPGTRLTVL.

Comments on this clonotype: The conserved phenylalanine or tryptophan normally closing the CDR3 is absent here, so this likely arose from a read error. This CDR3 reads CASRRWPYRGFNYGYTL. Here the CDR3 DNA reads TGTGCCAGCAGGAGGTGGCCGTACAGGGGATTTAACTATGGCTACACCCTC. This chain joins TRBV12-3 or TRBV12-4 and TRBJ1-2, with 7 bases that match TRBD1. The V and J ends lost 6 bases and 1 base, in that order; junction bases with no gene match: 14. CDR3 length: 17 residues.

This clonotype was recorded a few times. The rearrangement links TRBV6-5 to TRBJ2-1; D may match TRBD1 or TRBD2 (6 bases each). The CDR3 has 11 amino acids. Deletions cut 11 bases from V and 10 bases from J, with 15 bases between. Germline CDR1 MNHEY, CDR2 SVGAGI. CDR3 residues: CAASQGGEQFF. CDR3 bases: TGTGCCGCCTCTCAAGGGGGGGAGCAGTTCTTC.

Many counts were recorded for this clonotype. This chain uses TRBV12-3 or TRBV12-4 with TRBJ2-2; D is perhaps TRBD1 (5 bases). Between the trimmed V and J ends, which lost 4 bases and 0 bases, there was a span of 9 bases. The CDR3 extends over 15 amino acids. The CDR3 nucleotides are TGTGCCAGCAGTTGGGGCGGTACGAACACCGGGGAGCTGTTTTTT. It codes for CASSWGGTNTGELFF.